The rows below give T cell receptor beta chains drawn from one sample of a study of early T cells in non-severe SARS-CoV-2 infection. TCRdb reprocessed the 5' RACE reads with MiXCR, giving one entry per CDR3 protein. The repertoire holds around 77,000 distinct CDR3 sequences, with less than 5.5% as singletons. The sequencing used whole blood, collected at baseline. The receptors were gathered from an adult who was a healthcare worker with PCR-confirmed SARS-CoV-2 infection or an uninfected control (not recorded which). Each CDR3 is given with its conserved first and last residue. The order of the fields is clone size, J gene, CDR3 length, D gene, V gene, CDR3 protein, CDR3 DNA. A D gene is named only where the DNA matches it firmly. Size values are once, few and many counts, or a class for expanded clones, and some rows have none.

size: many; J: TRBJ2-1; length: 14; D: NA; V: TRBV4-1; CDR3: CASSLGLPQNEQFF; DNA: TGCGCCAGCAGCCTGGGACTCCCGCAGAATGAGCAGTTCTTC
size: many; J: TRBJ2-7; length: 15; D: TRBD2; V: TRBV20-1; CDR3: CSARGTAGENYEQYF; DNA: TGCAGTGCTAGGGGCACAGCGGGAGAGAATTACGAGCAGTACTTC
size: many; J: TRBJ2-2; length: 16; D: TRBD1; V: TRBV5-5; CDR3: CASSPTGATNTGELFF; DNA: TGTGCCAGCAGCCCGACAGGGGCCACGAACACCGGGGAGCTGTTTTTT
size: many; J: TRBJ2-3; length: 13; D: TRBD2; V: TRBV29-1; CDR3: CSVAGLASDTQYF; DNA: TGCAGCGTTGCGGGACTAGCTTCAGATACGCAGTATTTT
size: few; J: TRBJ2-3; length: 13; D: NA; V: TRBV6-5; CDR3: CASSRNPRDTQYF; DNA: TGTGCCAGCAGCCGGAATCCCAGGGATACGCAGTATTTT
size: NA; J: TRBJ1-6; length: 17; D: NA; V: TRBV6-6; CDR3: CASSYSSSPQAGSPLHF; DNA: TGTGCCAGCAGTTACTCGAGCAGTCCCCAGGCGGGTTCACCCCTCCACTTT
size: many; J: TRBJ2-7; length: 15; D: TRBD1; V: TRBV6-6; CDR3: CASSTGTGERSEQYF; DNA: TGTGCCAGCAGTACAGGGACAGGGGAGCGGAGCGAGCAGTACTTC
size: few; J: TRBJ2-5; length: 14; D: TRBD1; V: TRBV6-1; CDR3: CASSEQWDRGTQYF; DNA: TGTGCCAGCAGTGAACAATGGGACAGGGGGACCCAGTACTTC
size: many; J: TRBJ2-1; length: 17; D: TRBD2; V: TRBV11-3; CDR3: CASSPRTSGNSYNEQFF; DNA: TGTGCCAGCAGCCCGCGGACTAGCGGGAACTCCTACAATGAGCAGTTCTTC
size: many; J: TRBJ2-1; length: 13; D: NA; V: TRBV28; CDR3: CASSLRVPNEQFF; DNA: TGTGCCAGCAGTCTACGGGTACCCAATGAGCAGTTCTTC
size: many; J: TRBJ2-7; length: 11; D: NA; V: TRBV7-2; CDR3: CASRGTYEQYF; DNA: TGTGCCAGCAGGGGGACCTACGAGCAGTACTTC
size: NA; J: TRBJ1-5; length: 15; D: NA; V: TRBV7-2; CDR3: CASSLIGPAPQPQHF; DNA: TGTGCCAGCAGCTTAATTGGGCCAGCGCCACAGCCCCAGCATTTT
size: few; J: TRBJ1-1; length: 14; D: NA; V: TRBV7-2; CDR3: CASSFSRAGTEAFF; DNA: TGTGCCAGCAGCTTTTCAAGGGCGGGCACTGAAGCTTTCTTT
size: many; J: TRBJ2-1; length: 12; D: NA; V: TRBV28; CDR3: CASSFNYNEQFF; DNA: TGTGCCAGCAGTTTCAACTACAATGAGCAGTTCTTC
size: NA; J: TRBJ1-1; length: 13; D: NA; V: TRBV3-1; CDR3: CASSPTTNTEAFF; DNA: TGTGCCAGCAGCCCTACAACGAACACTGAAGCTTTCTTT
size: NA; J: TRBJ2-1; length: 18; D: TRBD2; V: TRBV3-1; CDR3: CASSLYRGLAGGLTEQFF; DNA: TGTGCCAGCAGCCTCTACCGGGGACTAGCGGGAGGATTGACGGAGCAGTTCTTC
size: many; J: TRBJ2-5; length: 14; D: NA; V: TRBV7-9; CDR3: CASSALVAQETQYF; DNA: TGTGCCAGCAGCGCCCTGGTCGCCCAAGAGACCCAGTACTTC
size: many; J: TRBJ1-1; length: 15; D: NA; V: TRBV12-3/TRBV12-4; CDR3: CASSLALIPGTEAFF; DNA: TGTGCCAGCAGTTTAGCGCTAATTCCAGGCACTGAAGCTTTCTTT
size: many; J: TRBJ1-2; length: 16; D: NA; V: TRBV3-1; CDR3: CASSQDLTGHRYGYTF; DNA: TGTGCCAGCAGCCAAGATCTAACAGGTCACAGATATGGCTACACCTTC
size: NA; J: TRBJ2-7; length: 14; D: TRBD2; V: TRBV6-5; CDR3: CASRRTSGAYEQYF; DNA: TGTGCCAGCAGGCGGACTAGCGGTGCCTACGAGCAGTACTTC
size: NA; J: TRBJ2-3; length: 16; D: NA; V: TRBV2; CDR3: CASSEGLSGTRDTQYF; DNA: TGTGCCAGCAGTGAAGGGCTTAGCGGTACCCGGGATACGCAGTATTTT
size: NA; J: TRBJ2-1; length: 14; D: TRBD2; V: TRBV28; CDR3: CASIGTSRYNEQFF; DNA: TGTGCCAGCATTGGGACTAGCAGATACAATGAGCAGTTCTTC
size: NA; J: TRBJ2-1; length: 15; D: NA; V: TRBV28; CDR3: CASSLIIGPVNEQFF; DNA: TGTGCCAGCAGTTTAATTATCGGACCCGTCAATGAGCAGTTCTTC
size: few; J: TRBJ2-3; length: 16; D: TRBD2; V: TRBV7-9; CDR3: CASSGPGLAGTDTQYF; DNA: TGTGCCAGCAGCGGGCCGGGACTAGCGGGCACAGATACGCAGTATTTT
size: many; J: TRBJ1-2; length: 15; D: NA; V: TRBV12-3/TRBV12-4; CDR3: CASSLALSGLYGYTF; DNA: TGTGCCAGCAGTTTAGCGCTTTCAGGCCTCTATGGCTACACCTTC
size: few; J: TRBJ2-4; length: 20; D: TRBD1; V: TRBV11-2; CDR3: CASSSYRDRGTSPAKNIQYF; DNA: TGTGCCAGCAGCTCGTACCGGGACAGGGGGACCAGCCCAGCCAAAAACATTCAGTACTTC
size: many; J: TRBJ2-7; length: 14; D: TRBD1; V: TRBV10-2; CDR3: CASSDRGQSYEQYF; DNA: TGCGCCAGCAGTGACAGGGGGCAATCCTACGAGCAGTACTTC
size: many; J: TRBJ1-2; length: 17; D: TRBD1; V: TRBV20-1; CDR3: CSATGGGTVTTSGGYTF; DNA: TGCAGTGCCACCGGGGGGGGGACAGTAACCACCTCCGGCGGCTACACCTTC
size: many; J: TRBJ2-7; length: 16; D: TRBD2; V: TRBV20-1; CDR3: CSAIGLAGVSSYEQYF; DNA: TGCAGTGCTATAGGGCTAGCGGGGGTCAGCTCCTACGAGCAGTACTTC
size: many; J: TRBJ1-1; length: 14; D: TRBD1; V: TRBV29-1; CDR3: CSVERGQARLEAFF; DNA: TGCAGCGTTGAAAGGGGACAGGCCCGCTTGGAAGCTTTCTTT
size: many; J: TRBJ2-2; length: 16; D: TRBD2; V: TRBV20-1; CDR3: CSARAGTSGDTGELFF; DNA: TGCAGTGCTAGAGCCGGGACTAGCGGAGACACCGGGGAGCTGTTTTTT
size: many; J: TRBJ2-7; length: 15; D: TRBD2; V: TRBV20-1; CDR3: CSARDGGGKGYEQYF; DNA: TGCAGTGCTAGAGATGGCGGGGGGAAAGGGTACGAGCAGTACTTC
size: medium-sized; J: TRBJ2-7; length: 19; D: TRBD2; V: TRBV7-9; CDR3: CASSLGIPSSGRIPYEQYF; DNA: TGTGCCAGCAGCTTAGGGATCCCTTCCAGCGGGAGGATACCCTACGAGCAGTACTTC
size: many; J: TRBJ1-2; length: 13; D: NA; V: TRBV19; CDR3: CASSSGTPYGYTF; DNA: TGTGCCAGTAGCTCCGGGACCCCCTATGGCTACACCTTC
size: many; J: TRBJ2-1; length: 14; D: TRBD1; V: TRBV6-6; CDR3: CASYRDRGGYEQFF; DNA: TGTGCCAGTTACCGGGACAGGGGGGGGTATGAGCAGTTCTTC
size: few; J: TRBJ2-3; length: 11; D: NA; V: TRBV5-5; CDR3: CASSAQGSQYF; DNA: TGTGCCAGCAGCGCGCAGGGGTCCCAGTATTTT
size: many; J: TRBJ2-2; length: 10; D: NA; V: TRBV25-1; CDR3: CASSGGELFF; DNA: TGTGCCAGCAGTGGCGGGGAGCTGTTTTTT
size: many; J: TRBJ1-2; length: 14; D: TRBD1; V: TRBV18; CDR3: CASSAPRTGSGYTF; DNA: TGTGCCAGCTCGGCGCCACGGACAGGGTCTGGCTACACCTTC
size: many; J: TRBJ1-4; length: 16; D: NA; V: TRBV20-1; CDR3: CSASPGTFSTNEKLFF; DNA: TGCAGTGCTTCTCCCGGGACATTTTCAACTAATGAAAAACTGTTTTTT
size: NA; J: TRBJ2-2; length: 15; D: NA; V: TRBV29-1; CDR3: CSVERRDPNTGELFF; DNA: TGCAGCGTTGAGCGGAGAGATCCGAACACCGGGGAGCTGTTTTTT
size: many; J: TRBJ2-5; length: 17; D: TRBD1; V: TRBV27; CDR3: CASSPAETGVRQETQYF; DNA: TGTGCCAGCAGTCCCGCCGAGACAGGGGTCCGCCAAGAGACCCAGTACTTC
size: many; J: TRBJ2-1; length: 13; D: TRBD2; V: TRBV3-1; CDR3: CASGLAGGWEQFF; DNA: TGTGCCAGTGGACTAGCGGGAGGTTGGGAGCAGTTCTTC
size: few; J: TRBJ1-1; length: 15; D: NA; V: TRBV9; CDR3: CASSVNSVFNTEAFF; DNA: TGTGCCAGCAGCGTAAACAGTGTGTTTAACACTGAAGCTTTCTTT
size: few; J: TRBJ2-1; length: 16; D: NA; V: TRBV7-3; CDR3: CASSGQGGVSYNEQFF; DNA: TGTGCCAGCAGCGGCCAAGGCGGGGTCTCCTACAATGAGCAGTTCTTC
size: many; J: TRBJ2-7; length: 21; D: NA; V: TRBV21-1; CDR3: CASSGGTGVEEASTTSGEQYF; DNA: TGTGCCAGCAGCGGCGGGACAGGTGTGGAAGAAGCCAGTACTACGAGCGGGGAGCAGTACTTC
size: many; J: TRBJ1-5; length: 14; D: NA; V: TRBV20-1; CDR3: CSAKDVYSNQPQHF; DNA: TGCAGTGCCAAGGACGTCTATAGCAATCAGCCCCAGCATTTT
size: many; J: TRBJ2-3; length: 15; D: NA; V: TRBV20-1; CDR3: CSARHRDGATGTQYF; DNA: TGCAGTGCTAGACACCGGGACGGAGCAACCGGCACGCAGTATTTT
size: few; J: TRBJ2-1; length: 16; D: TRBD2; V: TRBV6-5; CDR3: CASSYAMAGVGNEQFF; DNA: TGTGCCAGCAGTTACGCGATGGCGGGAGTGGGCAATGAGCAGTTCTTC
size: few; J: TRBJ1-2; length: 16; D: TRBD1; V: TRBV27; CDR3: CASSLRTGVTNYGYTF; DNA: TGTGCCAGCAGTTTGAGGACAGGGGTTACCAACTATGGCTACACCTTC
size: NA; J: TRBJ1-2; length: 13; D: NA; V: TRBV6-2/TRBV6-3; CDR3: CASSPRGGFGYTF; DNA: TGTGCCAGCAGCCCCCGTGGGGGGTTTGGCTACACCTTC
size: many; J: TRBJ1-6; length: 15; D: TRBD1; V: TRBV6-5; CDR3: CASTLGGQRHSPLHF; DNA: TGTGCCAGCACCCTCGGGGGACAGAGACATTCACCCCTCCACTTT
size: few; J: TRBJ2-1; length: 16; D: TRBD2; V: TRBV12-3/TRBV12-4; CDR3: CASSGGSSGRANEQFF; DNA: TGTGCCAGCAGTGGGGGATCTAGCGGGAGGGCCAATGAGCAGTTCTTC
size: NA; J: TRBJ1-5; length: 15; D: TRBD1; V: TRBV12-3/TRBV12-4; CDR3: CASSRQGDSNQPQHF; DNA: TGTGCCAGCAGTCGACAGGGAGATAGCAATCAGCCCCAGCATTTT
size: NA; J: TRBJ1-6; length: 15; D: NA; V: TRBV28; CDR3: CASNPDGIDNSPLHF; DNA: TGTGCCAGCAACCCGGACGGAATAGATAATTCACCCCTCCACTTT
size: many; J: TRBJ2-7; length: 13; D: TRBD1; V: TRBV6-6; CDR3: CASSWDSTYEQYF; DNA: TGTGCCAGCAGTTGGGACAGTACCTACGAGCAGTACTTC
size: many; J: TRBJ1-1; length: 13; D: NA; V: TRBV5-4; CDR3: CASSFSVGGEAFF; DNA: TGTGCCAGCAGCTTCTCCGTTGGGGGTGAAGCTTTCTTT